What follows are 21 T cell receptor beta chains derived from one specimen sequenced in a study of shared clonotypes between healthy human individuals. Profiled with immunoSEQ multiplex PCR; TCRdb holds only in-frame clones, not every one. The sample has some 2,500,000 clones, 80% to 95% seen once. Sequenced material: naive CD4+ T cells from PBMCs. This sample's subset: CD45RA+ positively selected. The origin of the receptors is a young man in good health. Some clones in this sample may be carry-over from other donors' samples.

This chain uses TRBV7-2 with TRBJ2-1; 7 nucleotides match TRBD2. CDR1 SGHTA and CDR2 FQGNSA come from the germline V gene. J gave up 7 bases and V 2 bases, and 2 bases lay outside the gene matches. This CDR3 contains 13 residues. The CDR3 is CASSLLAANEQFF. As DNA, the CDR3 is TGTGCCAGCAGCTTACTAGCGGCGAATGAGCAGTTCTTC.

This clone was observed once. The chain is built from TRBV7-8 and TRBJ2-3; TRBD2 matches at 10 bases. The V gene's germline CDR1 is SGHVS and CDR2 FQNEAQ. This CDR3 is 17 amino acids long. The trim removed 4 bases at V and 5 bases at J, leaving 12 bases unmatched. CDR3 sequence: CASSSASGSKRKDTQYF. CDR3 bases: TGTGCCAGCAGCTCAGCTAGCGGGAGTAAGAGGAAAGATACGCAGTATTTT.

The CDR3 reads CASSLAGTSGAYEQYF. The CDR3 nucleotides read TGTGCCAGCAGCTTAGCGGGGACTAGCGGGGCCTACGAGCAGTACTTC. The gene calls are TRBV11-2 and TRBJ2-7; 13 bases fit TRBD2. Germline trimming cut 1 base from V and 2 bases from J; bases unmatched to any gene: 2. In germline, CDR1 is SGHAT, CDR2 FQNNGV. CDR3 length equals 16 residues.

V is TRBV6-1 and J is TRBJ2-3, with TRBD2 matching over 9 bases. This CDR3 has 15 residues. J was trimmed by 0 bases and V by 4 bases; bases with no gene match: 2. Germline V CDR1 and CDR2: MNHNS, SASEGT. The CDR3 DNA is TGTGCCAGCAGTGTTAGCGGGGGTAGCACAGATACGCAGTATTTT. Its protein is CASSVSGGSTDTQYF.

This clone came up once. The chain joins TRBV6-8 to TRBJ2-1, with D unclear. Deletions cut 7 bases from V and 0 bases from J, with 16 bases between. Germline V gene lookup returns CDR1 MNHGY and CDR2 SAAAGT. The CDR3 contains 16 residues. CDR3: CASTPRLPSSYNEQFF. The CDR3 DNA is TGTGCCAGCACCCCCAGACTCCCCAGCTCCTACAATGAGCAGTTCTTC.

The genes are TRBV5-6 and TRBJ2-3; 8 bases are a match to TRBD2. Unmatched junction bases numbered 12, after V lost 0 bases and J lost 6 bases. CDR1 SGHDT and CDR2 YYEEEE come from the germline V gene. There are 17 residues in the CDR3. CDR3 sequence: CASSLAGASGFADTQYF. Here the CDR3 DNA reads TGTGCCAGCAGCTTGGCCGGGGCTAGCGGGTTTGCGGATACGCAGTATTTT.

The chain couples TRBV18 to TRBJ2-5, with 7 positions matching TRBD1. Per germline, CDR1 KGHSH and CDR2 LQKENI. The CDR3 length is 16 residues. The V and J ends lost 1 base and 3 bases, in that order; junction bases with no gene match: 8. CDR3 sequence: CASSPLTGSEEETQYF. In DNA, the CDR3 is TGTGCCAGCTCACCACTGACAGGGTCCGAGGAAGAGACCCAGTACTTC. Variable domain in full (rest from reference TRBV18 and TRBJ2-5): NAGVMQNPRHLVRRRGQEARLRCSPMKGHSHVYWYRQLPEEGLKFMVYLQKENIIDESGMPKERFSAEFPKEGPSILRIQQVVRGDSAAYFCASSPLTGSEEETQYFGPGTRLLVL.

The CDR3: CAKRTSGRAEDGELFF. Here the CDR3 DNA reads TGTGCCAAACGGACTAGCGGGAGGGCCGAGGACGGGGAGCTGTTTTTT. This chain links TRBV6-4 with TRBJ2-2; 15 bases fit TRBD2. The germline V gene has CDR1 MRHNA and CDR2 SNTAGT. The CDR3 runs 16 residues. V lost 10 bases and J lost 7; bases outside the gene matches: 10.

The CDR3 nucleotides are TGTGCCAGCAGGGACGGTTCTAGCACAGATACGCAGTATTTT. Residues: CASRDGSSTDTQYF. The chain uses TRBV6-1 and TRBJ2-3; no clear D. Germline V CDR1 and CDR2: MNHNS, SASEGT. V was shortened by 6 bases and J by 0 bases, with 10 bases between the two germline ends. CDR3 length equals 14 residues.

The chain employs TRBV10-1 and TRBJ1-1; D unresolved. The CDR3 totals 13 residues. Germline V lookup: CDR1 WNHNN, CDR2 SYGVQD (reference sequence). V gave up 5 bases and J gave up 4 bases, with 11 bases separating them. The CDR3 sequence is CASSPARATEAFF. The CDR3 coding sequence is TGCGCCAGCAGTCCGGCCCGGGCCACTGAAGCTTTCTTT.

CDR3 sequence reads: CASGDRFTVLTF. Here the CDR3 DNA reads TGCGCCAGCGGCGACAGATTCACCGTCCTGACTTTC. The chain has TRBV5-1 and TRBJ2-6; possibly TRBD1 for D (5 bases). Trimming removed 7 bases from V and 12 bases from J, with 14 bases in between. The germline CDR1 and CDR2 sequences are SGHRS and YFSETQ. This CDR3 region has 12 residues.

V usage is TRBV7-2 and J usage is TRBJ2-3, with TRBD2 matching over 9 bases. There are 18 residues in the CDR3. The V gene end was trimmed by 1 base and the J gene end by 7 bases; junction bases not matched to a gene: 15. Germline lookup yields CDR1 SGHTA and CDR2 FQGNSA. The CDR3 DNA sequence: TGTGCCAGCAGCTTAGTTTTAGGTGGTAGCGGGAGCGTAAATACGCAGTATTTT. Translated, it gives CASSLVLGGSGSVNTQYF.

This chain links TRBV28 with TRBJ1-1, with 9 bases identical to TRBD1. The CDR3 extends over 14 amino acids. Germline V CDR1 and CDR2: MDHEN, SYDVKM. The V segment lost 5 bases and the J segment 4 bases; nucleotides outside the gene matches: 5. The CDR3 nucleotides are TGTGCCAGCAGTCCCGGACAGGGGACCACTGAAGCTTTCTTT. It specifies CASSPGQGTTEAFF.

The chain is built from TRBV5-6 and TRBJ2-1, with D tentatively TRBD2 (5 bases). The CDR3 contains 13 residues. The germline gives CDR1 SGHDT, CDR2 YYEEEE. The V end lost 5 bases, the J end lost 8 bases, and 14 bases lay between the germline ends. CDR3 loop: CASRFFEGDEQFF. DNA for the CDR3: TGTGCCAGCAGGTTTTTCGAGGGTGATGAGCAGTTCTTC. Full variable domain (rest looked up from reference TRBV5-6 and TRBJ2-1): DAGVTQSPTHLIKTRGQQVTLRCSPKSGHDTVSWYQQALGQGPQFIFQYYEEEERQRGNFPDRFSGHQFPNYSSELNVNALLLGDSALYLCASRFFEGDEQFFGPGTRLTVL.

The rearrangement joins TRBV9 to TRBJ1-2; 7 bases match TRBD1. CDR1 is SGDLS and CDR2 is YYNGEE in the germline V gene. With V trimmed by 3 bases and J by 4 bases, 3 bases remained unmatched. The CDR3 totals 13 residues. The CDR3 DNA is TGTGCCAGCAGCGGCCGGGACAGCTATGGCTACACCTTC. Its translation is CASSGRDSYGYTF.

This chain joins TRBV19 and TRBJ1-1; TRBD1 is a possible D gene (5 bases). CDR1 is LNHDA and CDR2 is SQIVND in the germline V gene (reference sequence). The CDR3 sequence is 14 residues long. Trimming pared 6 bases from V and 13 bases from J, leaving 24 bases between. CDR3 nucleotides: TGTGCCAGTAGAGCCCTCGCGCCAGGGAAGATTAGTTTCTTT. Translated: CASRALAPGKISFF.

CDR3 protein: CASSSRATGVTEAFF. The CDR3 bases are TGTGCCAGCAGTTCCCGCGCGACAGGGGTTACTGAAGCTTTCTTT. This rearrangement joins TRBV27 to TRBJ1-1; 8 bases line up with TRBD1. CDR1 and CDR2 (germline): MNHEY, SMNVEV (reference sequence). V lost 4 bases, J lost 5 bases, and 9 bases stayed unmatched. This CDR3 comprises 15 residues.

Concerning this clone: This sample includes further DNA sequences coding for the same CDR3. The chain recombines TRBV18 with TRBJ1-3, with D possibly TRBD1 on 6 matching bases. The CDR3 is made up of 15 amino acids. Germline V gives CDR1 KGHSH, CDR2 LQKENI. Trimming took 1 base from V and 1 from J, leaving 8 bases between them. CDR3 amino acids: CASSPQGVSGNTIYF. CDR3 nucleotide sequence: TGTGCCAGCTCACCACAGGGGGTGTCTGGAAACACCATATATTTT.

This clone was detected a few times. V gene TRBV19 combines with J gene TRBJ1-4; D might be TRBD1 (5 bases). Germline CDR1 reads LNHDA; CDR2 reads SQIVND (reference sequence). V was shortened by 4 bases and J by 4 bases, with 13 bases between the two germline ends. The CDR3 is 15 amino acids. In nucleotides, the CDR3 is TGTGCCAGTAGTAGCCAGGGAAAGGGTAATGAAAAACTGTTTTTT. It yields the protein CASSSQGKGNEKLFF.

The rearrangement joins TRBV28 to TRBJ1-1; TRBD1 matches 9 bases. Looked up from germline, CDR1 is MDHEN and CDR2 is SYDVKM. The CDR3 has 12 amino acids. V shed 10 bases, J shed 5 bases, and the junction held 5 bases outside the gene matches. The CDR3 reads CAKTGGLTEAFF. CDR3 sequence (DNA): TGTGCCAAAACAGGGGGCTTAACTGAAGCTTTCTTT.

The genes are TRBV7-3 and TRBJ2-2; D call uncertain. CDR1 is SGHTA and CDR2 is FQGTGA in the germline V gene. The CDR3 extends over 14 amino acids. V lost 5 bases to trimming and J lost 2 bases, with 9 bases between them. CDR3 DNA sequence: TGTGCCAGCAGCGCCCTAGTCAACACCGGGGAGCTGTTTTTT. It codes for CASSALVNTGELFF.